The 5 T cell receptor beta chains reported below all come from one sample, sequenced in a study of T cells in Graves' hyperthyroidism and ophthalmopathy. There were TCR beta CDR3 regions amplified from RNA transcripts. Initially, a first-round RT-PCR of the TCR CDR3 employed the HTBI primer set. TCRdb fed the multiplex PCR reads into MiXCR, producing one record per CDR3 protein. The table records fewer than 650,000 distinct CDR3 sequences, approximately 14% of them present only once. Sequences were obtained from blood. These receptors all come from a woman aged 18-29 years with Graves' ophthalmopathy.

CDR3 sequence reads: CASSRPEGRNTEAFF. The CDR3 DNA reads TGTGCCAGCAGCCGCCCAGAGGGGCGGAACACTGAAGCTTTCTTT. The chain links TRBV7-8 to TRBJ1-1; a possible D gene is TRBD1 (5 bases). This CDR3 comprises 15 residues. The V and J ends lost 5 bases and 1 base respectively, with 14 bases between them. Germline V gene sequence: CDR1 SGHVS, CDR2 FQNEAQ. The variable domain in full, with the rest retrieved from reference TRBV7-8 and TRBJ1-1, is GAGVSQSPRYKVAKRGQDVALRCDPISGHVSLFWYQQALGQGPEFLTYFQNEAQLDKSGLPSDRFFAERPEGSVSTLKIQRTQQEDSAVYLCASSRPEGRNTEAFFGQGTRLTVV.

The chain employs TRBV28 and TRBJ2-1, with D perhaps TRBD2 (6 bases). Germline V lookup: CDR1 MDHEN, CDR2 SYDVKM. CDR3 length: 14 amino acids. V lost 6 bases and J lost 3, with 12 bases in between. The CDR3 here is CASSRMGGYNEQFF. The CDR3 nucleotides are TGTGCCAGCAGCAGGATGGGGGGCTACAATGAGCAGTTCTTC.

The CDR3 region is CASATSGSRETQYF. Here the CDR3 DNA reads TGTGCCAGCGCCACTAGCGGGAGCCGAGAGACCCAGTACTTC. This rearrangement joins TRBV2 to TRBJ2-5, with 11 bases matching TRBD2. CDR1 is SNHLY and CDR2 is FYNNEI in the germline V gene. V was clipped by 8 bases and J by 4 bases; unmatched bases: 6. This CDR3 has 14 amino acids.

This clonotype was seen a handful of times. The chain carries TRBV10-3 and TRBJ1-2; D unclear. The CDR3 spans 13 residues. Looked up from germline, CDR1 is ENHRY and CDR2 is SYGVKD. The V gene lost 7 bases and the J gene lost 7 bases, with 16 bases spanning the gap. In nucleotides, the CDR3 is TGTGCCATCAAGATCGGCAGCATCGGTGGCTACACCTTC. Translation: CAIKIGSIGGYTF.

This chain uses TRBV28 with TRBJ1-4; the match to TRBD1 covers 9 bases. Looked up from germline, CDR1 is MDHEN and CDR2 is SYDVKM. This CDR3 is built from 13 residues. The J segment lost 7 bases and the V segment lost 10 bases, leaving 7 bases of the junction unmatched. CDR3 residues: CATLGTGLEKLFF. The CDR3 DNA is TGTGCCACCCTCGGGACAGGGCTTGAAAAACTGTTTTTT.